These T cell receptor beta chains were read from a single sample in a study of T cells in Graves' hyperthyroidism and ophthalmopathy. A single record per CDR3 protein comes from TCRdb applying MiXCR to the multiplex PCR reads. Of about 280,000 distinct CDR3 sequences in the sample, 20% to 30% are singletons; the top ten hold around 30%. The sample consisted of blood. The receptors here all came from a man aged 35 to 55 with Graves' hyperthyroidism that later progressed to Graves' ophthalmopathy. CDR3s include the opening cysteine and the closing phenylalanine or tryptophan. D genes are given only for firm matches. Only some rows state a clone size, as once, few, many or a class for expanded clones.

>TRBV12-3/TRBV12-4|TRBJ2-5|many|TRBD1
TGTGCCAGCGCGACAGGGGGAGAGACCCAGTACTTC
CASATGGETQYF
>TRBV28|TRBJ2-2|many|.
TGTGCCAGCAGGGCAGCACAACGGTTCGGGGAGCTGTTTTTT
CASRAAQRFGELFF
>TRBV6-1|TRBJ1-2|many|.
TGTGCCAGCAGGGACGACGGTGGCTATGGCTACACCTTC
CASRDDGGYGYTF
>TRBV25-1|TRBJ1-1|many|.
TGTGCCCCCAGAGAGAGCAGGACTGAAGCTTTCTTT
CAPRESRTEAFF
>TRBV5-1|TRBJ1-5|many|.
TGCGCCAGCAGCGTGGACGGACTAGGGCCCCAGCATTTT
CASSVDGLGPQHF
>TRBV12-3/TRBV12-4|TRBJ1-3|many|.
TGTGCCAGCAGTTTATTGTCCGACAGCCGGCCTGGAAACACCATATATTTT
CASSLLSDSRPGNTIYF
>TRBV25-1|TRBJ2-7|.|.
TGTGCCAGCATCAACGGTCCCGAGCAGTACTTC
CASINGPEQYF
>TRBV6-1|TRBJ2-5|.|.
TGTGCCAGCAGTGAAGATGATAATGGGGTTAGGGAGACCCAGTACTTC
CASSEDDNGVRETQYF
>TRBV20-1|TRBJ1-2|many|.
TGCAGTGCAAACATTGACAGCCCAAGGACGTATGGTGGCTACACCTTC
CSANIDSPRTYGGYTF
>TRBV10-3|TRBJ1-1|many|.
TGTGCCATCAGCTACAGCATGAACACTGAAGCTTTCTTT
CAISYSMNTEAFF
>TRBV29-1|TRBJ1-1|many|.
TGCAGCGCCGTCCCGACTGGGACGGAGAACACTGAAGCTTTCTTT
CSAVPTGTENTEAFF
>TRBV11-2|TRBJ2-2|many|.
TGTGCCAGCAGCTTAAGAGGCCAGAGAAACACCGGGGAGCTGTTTTTT
CASSLRGQRNTGELFF
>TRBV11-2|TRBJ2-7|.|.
TGTGCCAGCAGCTTCCTTTCGGCCTACGAGCAGTACTTC
CASSFLSAYEQYF
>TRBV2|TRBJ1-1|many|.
TGTGCCAGCAACAAACGGGTAACTGAAGCTTTCTTT
CASNKRVTEAFF
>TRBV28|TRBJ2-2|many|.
TGTGCCAGCATAGCAGCGAACACCGGGGAGCTGTTTTTT
CASIAANTGELFF
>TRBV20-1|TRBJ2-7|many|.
TGCAGTGCTAGAAATCCCAGGGACACCTACGAGCAGTACTTC
CSARNPRDTYEQYF
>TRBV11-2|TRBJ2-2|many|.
TGTGCCAGCAGCCTACCCCCAGGTCGAGTGGGAGAAACCGGGGAGCTGCTTTTT
CASSLPPGRVGETGELLF
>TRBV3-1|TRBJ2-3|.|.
TGTGCCAGCAGCCAAGACGGGATTAGGCAGTATTTT
CASSQDGIRQYF